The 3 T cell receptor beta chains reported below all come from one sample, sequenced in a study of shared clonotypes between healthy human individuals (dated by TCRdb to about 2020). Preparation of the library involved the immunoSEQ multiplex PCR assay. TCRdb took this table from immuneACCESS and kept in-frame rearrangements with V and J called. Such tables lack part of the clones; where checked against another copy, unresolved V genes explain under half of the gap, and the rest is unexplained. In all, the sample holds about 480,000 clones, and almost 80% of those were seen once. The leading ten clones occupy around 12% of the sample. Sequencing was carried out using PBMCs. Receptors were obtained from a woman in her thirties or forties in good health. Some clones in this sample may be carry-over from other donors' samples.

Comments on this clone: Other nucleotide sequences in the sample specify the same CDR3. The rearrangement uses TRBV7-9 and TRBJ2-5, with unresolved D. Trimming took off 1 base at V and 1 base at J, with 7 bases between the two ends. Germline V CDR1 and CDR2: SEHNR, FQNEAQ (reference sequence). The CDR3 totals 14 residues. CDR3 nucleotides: TGTGCCAGCAGCTTAGGACTGAGCCAAGAGACCCAGTACTTC. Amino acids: CASSLGLSQETQYF.

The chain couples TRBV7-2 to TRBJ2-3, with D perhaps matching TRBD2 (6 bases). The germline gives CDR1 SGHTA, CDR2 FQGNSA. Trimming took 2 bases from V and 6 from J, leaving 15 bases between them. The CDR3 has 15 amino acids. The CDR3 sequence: CASSLQTGVRDTQYF. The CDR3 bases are TGTGCCAGCAGCTTACAGACGGGAGTAAGGGATACGCAGTATTTT.

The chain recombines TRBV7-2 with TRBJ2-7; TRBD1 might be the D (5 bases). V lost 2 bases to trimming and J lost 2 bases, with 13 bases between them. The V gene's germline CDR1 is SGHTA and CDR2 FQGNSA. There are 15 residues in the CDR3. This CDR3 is CASSLSRQLAYEQYF. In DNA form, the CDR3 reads TGTGCCAGCAGCTTATCCCGACAGTTAGCCTACGAGCAGTACTTC. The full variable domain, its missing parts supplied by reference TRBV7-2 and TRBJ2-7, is GAGVSQSPSNKVTEKGKDVELRCDPISGHTALYWYRQSLGQGLEFLIYFQGNSAPDKSGLPSDRFSAERTGGSVSTLTIQRTQQEDSAVYLCASSLSRQLAYEQYFGPGTRLTVT.